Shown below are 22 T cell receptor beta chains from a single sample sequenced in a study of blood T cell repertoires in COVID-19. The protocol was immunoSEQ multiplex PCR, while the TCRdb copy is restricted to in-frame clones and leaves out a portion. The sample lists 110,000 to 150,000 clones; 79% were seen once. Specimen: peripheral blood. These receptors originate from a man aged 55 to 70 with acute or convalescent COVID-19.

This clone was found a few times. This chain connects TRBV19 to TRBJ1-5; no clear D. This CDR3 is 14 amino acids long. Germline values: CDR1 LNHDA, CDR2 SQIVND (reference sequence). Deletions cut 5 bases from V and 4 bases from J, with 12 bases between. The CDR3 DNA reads TGTGCCAGTAGTTTTCAGGTTGGAAATCAGCCCCAGCATTTT. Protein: CASSFQVGNQPQHF. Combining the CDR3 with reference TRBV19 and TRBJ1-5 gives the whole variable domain DGGITQSPKYLFRKEGQNVTLSCEQNLNHDAMYWYRQDPGQGLRLIYYSQIVNDFQKGDIAEGYSVSREKKESFPLTVTSAQKNPTAFYLCASSFQVGNQPQHFGDGTRLSIL.

CDR3 nucleotide sequence: TGTGCCAGCAGCAGACTAGCGGGAGGGCCTGATGAGCAGTTCTTC. It codes for CASSRLAGGPDEQFF. The V and J genes are TRBV3-1 (or the pseudogene TRBV3-2) and TRBJ2-1, with 14 bases matching TRBD2. CDR3 size: 15 residues. Germline loops: CDR1 LGHDT, CDR2 YNNKEL (reference sequence). V lost 5 bases and J lost 8; bases outside the gene matches: 5.

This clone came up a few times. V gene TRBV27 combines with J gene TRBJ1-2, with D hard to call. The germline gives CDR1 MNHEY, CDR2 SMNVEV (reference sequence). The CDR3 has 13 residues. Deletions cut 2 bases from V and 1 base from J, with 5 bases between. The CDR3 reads CASSLDINYGYTF. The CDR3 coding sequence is TGTGCCAGCAGTTTAGACATTAACTATGGCTACACCTTC.

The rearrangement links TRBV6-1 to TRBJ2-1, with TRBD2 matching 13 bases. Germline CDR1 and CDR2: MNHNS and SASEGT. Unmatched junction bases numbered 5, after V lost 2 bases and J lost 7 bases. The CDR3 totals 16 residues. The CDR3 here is CASSETSGRASNEQFF. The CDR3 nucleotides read TGTGCCAGCAGTGAAACTAGCGGGAGGGCCTCGAATGAGCAGTTCTTC.

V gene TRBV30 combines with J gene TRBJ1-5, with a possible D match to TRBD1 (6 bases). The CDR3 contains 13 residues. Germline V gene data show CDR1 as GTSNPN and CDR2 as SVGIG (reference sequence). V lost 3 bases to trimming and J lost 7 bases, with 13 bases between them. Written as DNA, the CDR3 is TGTGCCTGGAGCGCGGACAGATTCCAGCCCCAGCATTTT. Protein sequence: CAWSADRFQPQHF.

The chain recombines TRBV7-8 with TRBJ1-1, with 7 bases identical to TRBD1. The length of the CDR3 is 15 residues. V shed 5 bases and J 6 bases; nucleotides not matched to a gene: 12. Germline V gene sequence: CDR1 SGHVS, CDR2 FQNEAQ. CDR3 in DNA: TGTGCCAGCAGCCCAGGGACAGATCGTGCCGCTGAAGCTTTCTTT. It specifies CASSPGTDRAAEAFF.

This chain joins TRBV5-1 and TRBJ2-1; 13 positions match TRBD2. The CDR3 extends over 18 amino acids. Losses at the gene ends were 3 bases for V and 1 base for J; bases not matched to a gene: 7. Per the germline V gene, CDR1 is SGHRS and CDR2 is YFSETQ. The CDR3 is CASSYGLAGDGSYNEQFF. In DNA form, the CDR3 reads TGCGCCAGCAGCTATGGACTAGCGGGAGACGGTTCCTACAATGAGCAGTTCTTC.

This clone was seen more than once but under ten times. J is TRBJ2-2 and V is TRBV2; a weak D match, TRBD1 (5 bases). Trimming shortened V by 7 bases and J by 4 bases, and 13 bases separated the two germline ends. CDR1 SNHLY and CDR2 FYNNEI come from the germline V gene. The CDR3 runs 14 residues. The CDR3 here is CASNLRQITGELFF. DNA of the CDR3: TGTGCCAGCAACCTTCGACAGATCACCGGGGAGCTGTTTTTT.

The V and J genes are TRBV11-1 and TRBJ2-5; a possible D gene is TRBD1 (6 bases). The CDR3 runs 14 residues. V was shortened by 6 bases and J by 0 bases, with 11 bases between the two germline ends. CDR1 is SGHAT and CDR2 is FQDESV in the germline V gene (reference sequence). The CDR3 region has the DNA TGTGCCAGCAGATACAGGGCAAACCAAGAGACCCAGTACTTC. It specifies CASRYRANQETQYF.

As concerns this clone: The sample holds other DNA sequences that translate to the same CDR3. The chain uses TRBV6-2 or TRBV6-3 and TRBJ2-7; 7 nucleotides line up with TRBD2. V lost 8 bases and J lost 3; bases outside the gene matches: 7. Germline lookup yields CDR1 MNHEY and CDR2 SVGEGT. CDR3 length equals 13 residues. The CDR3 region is CASRPSGNYEQYF. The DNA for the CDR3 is TGTGCCAGCCGCCCTAGCGGAAACTACGAGCAGTACTTC.

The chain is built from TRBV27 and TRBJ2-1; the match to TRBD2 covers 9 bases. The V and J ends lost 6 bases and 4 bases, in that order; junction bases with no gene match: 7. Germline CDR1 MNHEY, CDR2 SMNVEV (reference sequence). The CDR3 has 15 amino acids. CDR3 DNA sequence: TGTGCCAGCAGCCGTAGCGGGAGAGGTTACAATGAGCAGTTCTTC. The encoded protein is CASSRSGRGYNEQFF.

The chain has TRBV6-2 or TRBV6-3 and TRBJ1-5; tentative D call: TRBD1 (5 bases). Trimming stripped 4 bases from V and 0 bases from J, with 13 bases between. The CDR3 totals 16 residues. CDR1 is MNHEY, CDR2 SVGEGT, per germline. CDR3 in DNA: TGTGCCAGCAGTTCAGGGCAGGCCGATAGCAATCAGCCCCAGCATTTT. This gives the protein CASSSGQADSNQPQHF.

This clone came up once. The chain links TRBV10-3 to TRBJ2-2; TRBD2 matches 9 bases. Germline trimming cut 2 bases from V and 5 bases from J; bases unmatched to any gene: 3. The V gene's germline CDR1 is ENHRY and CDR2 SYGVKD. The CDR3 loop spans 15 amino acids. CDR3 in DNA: TGTGCCATCAGTGAGCGTAGCGGGAGTACCGGGGAGCTGTTTTTT. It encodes CAISERSGSTGELFF.

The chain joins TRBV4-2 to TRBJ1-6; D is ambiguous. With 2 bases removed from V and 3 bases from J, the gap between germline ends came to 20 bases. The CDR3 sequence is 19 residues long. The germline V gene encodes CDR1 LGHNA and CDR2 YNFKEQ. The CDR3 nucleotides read TGTGCCAGCAGCCAACCCATTAGGCCGGGCCGGGACTATAATTCACCCCTCCACTTT. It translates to CASSQPIRPGRDYNSPLHF.

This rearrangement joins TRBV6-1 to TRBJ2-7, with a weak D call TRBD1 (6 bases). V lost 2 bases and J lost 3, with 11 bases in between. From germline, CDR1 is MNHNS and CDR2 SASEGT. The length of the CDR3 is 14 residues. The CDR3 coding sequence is TGTGCCAGCAGTGAAAGAGGGGGATTCTACGAGCAGTACTTC. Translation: CASSERGGFYEQYF.

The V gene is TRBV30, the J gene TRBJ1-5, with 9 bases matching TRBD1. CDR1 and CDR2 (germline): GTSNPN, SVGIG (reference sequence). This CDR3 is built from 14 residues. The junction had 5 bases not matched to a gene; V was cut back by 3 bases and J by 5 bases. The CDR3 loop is CAWSPGTGHQPQHF. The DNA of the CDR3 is TGTGCCTGGAGCCCCGGGACAGGGCATCAGCCCCAGCATTTT.

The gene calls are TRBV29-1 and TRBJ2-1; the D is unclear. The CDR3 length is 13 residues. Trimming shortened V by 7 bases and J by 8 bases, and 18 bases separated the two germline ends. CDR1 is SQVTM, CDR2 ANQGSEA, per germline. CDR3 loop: CSAGGEVNDEQFF. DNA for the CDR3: TGCAGCGCCGGTGGAGAAGTGAACGATGAGCAGTTCTTC.

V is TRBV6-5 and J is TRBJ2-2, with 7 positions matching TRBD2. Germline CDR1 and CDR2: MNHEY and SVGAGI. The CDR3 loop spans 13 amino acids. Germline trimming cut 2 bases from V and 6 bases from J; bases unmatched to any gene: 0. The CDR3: CASSYGGAGELFF. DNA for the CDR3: TGTGCCAGCAGTTACGGGGGGGCCGGGGAGCTGTTTTTT.

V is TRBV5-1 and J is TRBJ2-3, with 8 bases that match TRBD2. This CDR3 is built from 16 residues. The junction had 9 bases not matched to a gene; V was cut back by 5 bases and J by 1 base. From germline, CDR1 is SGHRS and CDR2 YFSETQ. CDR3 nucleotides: TGCGCCAGCAGAGGAGTAGCGGGGTGGGGCACAGATACGCAGTATTTT. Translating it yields CASRGVAGWGTDTQYF.

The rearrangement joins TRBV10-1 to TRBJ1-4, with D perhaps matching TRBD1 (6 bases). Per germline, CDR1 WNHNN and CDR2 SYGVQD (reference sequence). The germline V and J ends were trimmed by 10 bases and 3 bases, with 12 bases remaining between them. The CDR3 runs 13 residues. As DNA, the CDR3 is TGCGCCACCACCTACAGGGCTAATGAAAAACTGTTTTTT. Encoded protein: CATTYRANEKLFF.

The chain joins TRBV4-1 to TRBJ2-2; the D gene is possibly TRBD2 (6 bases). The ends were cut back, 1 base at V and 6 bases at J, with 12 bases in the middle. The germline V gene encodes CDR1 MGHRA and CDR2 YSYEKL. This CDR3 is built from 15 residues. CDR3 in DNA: TGCGCCAGCAGCCAAGTTAGACTAGGGCCCGGGGAGCTGTTTTTT. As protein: CASSQVRLGPGELFF.

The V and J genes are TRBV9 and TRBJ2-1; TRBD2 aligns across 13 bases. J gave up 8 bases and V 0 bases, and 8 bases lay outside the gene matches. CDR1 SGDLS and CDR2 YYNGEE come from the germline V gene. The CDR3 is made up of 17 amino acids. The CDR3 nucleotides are TGTGCCAGCAGCGTAGCCCCACTAGCGGGAGGGCAGGATGAGCAGTTCTTC. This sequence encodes CASSVAPLAGGQDEQFF.